Each of the 10 T cell receptor beta chains below was sequenced from the same sample in a study of blood T cells in healthy people across ages. Alongside a J-beta primer mix, a sample-barcoded 5' primer served in a second PCR lasting roughly 7 to 11 cycles. TCRdb recomputed calls from the 5' RACE reads with MiXCR, one row per CDR3 protein. This repertoire shows under 1,000,000 distinct CDR3 sequences, 46% found once; its top ten account for roughly 18%. Specimen: blood. These receptors came from a man older than 75 in good health.

In regard to this clonotype: This may stem from a read error, because a much larger clone lies one nucleotide away. V and J are TRBV7-2 and TRBJ2-7; possible D gene TRBD2, 6 bases. The germline gives CDR1 SGHTA, CDR2 FQGNSA. CDR3 size: 14 residues. V was clipped by 4 bases and J by 7 bases, with 17 bases between them. In nucleotides, the CDR3 is TGTGCCAGCAGCTGGGGAGGCTCCTACAATGAGCAGTACTTC. This translates into CASSWGGSYNEQYF.

This clonotype was seen just once. V usage is TRBV5-1 and J usage is TRBJ2-7; D possibly corresponds to TRBD1 (5 bases). The V end lost 1 base, the J end lost 3 bases, and 11 bases lay between the germline ends. CDR1 and CDR2 (germline): SGHRS, YFSETQ. The CDR3 has 14 residues. In nucleotides, the CDR3 is TGCGCCAGCAGCTTGAGGGGCAGAAACTACGAGCAGTACTTC. Encoded protein: CASSLRGRNYEQYF.

Points on this clonotype: One base away lies a much larger clone, so this may be a sequencing read error. The chain recombines TRBV28 with TRBJ2-7; D may be TRBD2 (5 bases). Germline lookup yields CDR1 MDHEN and CDR2 SYDVKM. The CDR3 runs to 12 residues. CDR3 bases: TGTACCACCGAGGGCCTGTCCTACGAGCAGTACTTC. It is translated as CTTEGLSYEQYF.

A single count supports this clonotype. The chain joins TRBV25-1 to TRBJ2-1, with 7 positions matching TRBD1. Near its end, the DNA agrees better with TRBJ2-7, so the J call may be wrong. The CDR3 extends over 15 amino acids. Germline assignment: CDR1 MGHDK and CDR2 SYGVNS. Here the CDR3 reads CASSGGGRSYNEQYF. The CDR3 coding sequence is TGTGCCAGCAGTGGAGGGGGCCGGTCCTACAATGAGCAGTACTTC.

In this sample, this clonotype turned up once. V usage is TRBV15 and J usage is TRBJ2-7, with D perhaps given as TRBD1 or TRBD2 (5 bases each). Trimming took off 5 bases at V and 6 bases at J, with 17 bases between the two ends. CDR1 and CDR2 from the germline V gene are LNHNV and YYDKDF (reference sequence). The CDR3 covers 14 residues. The CDR3 sequence: CATSGRSRGSEQYF. The CDR3 nucleotides read TGTGCCACCAGCGGCCGCTCCCGGGGCTCCGAGCAGTACTTC.

In this sample, this clonotype turned up many times. The V and J genes are TRBV7-9 and TRBJ2-1; 16 nucleotides agree with TRBD2. Germline lookup yields CDR1 SEHNR and CDR2 FQNEAQ (reference sequence). The CDR3 totals 19 residues. V lost 4 bases and J lost 1; bases outside the gene matches: 7. This CDR3 reads CASSSGLAGGPTSYNEQFF. DNA for the CDR3: TGTGCCAGCAGCTCGGGACTAGCGGGAGGGCCGACGTCCTACAATGAGCAGTTCTTC.

The chain recombines TRBV27 with TRBJ2-7; D uncertain. The V end lost 6 bases, the J end lost 2 bases, and 11 bases lay between the germline ends. This CDR3 contains 13 residues. Per the germline V gene, CDR1 is MNHEY and CDR2 is SMNVEV (reference sequence). The CDR3 DNA sequence: TGTGCCAGCAGGGGCTCCTCCACCTACGAGCAGTACTTC. This encodes CASRGSSTYEQYF.

The rearrangement links TRBV5-1 to TRBJ2-3; the D is unclear. V shed 0 bases and J shed 2 bases, with 16 bases lying between them. This CDR3 contains 17 residues. Germline assignment: CDR1 SGHRS and CDR2 YFSETQ. The CDR3 loop reads CASSLGTLLGSTDTQYF. The CDR3 DNA is TGCGCCAGCAGCTTGGGGACCCTCCTTGGCTCCACAGATACGCAGTATTTT.

The V gene is TRBV28, the J gene TRBJ2-1, with 8 bases aligning to TRBD2. V gave up 3 bases and J gave up 7 bases; unmatched junction bases: 8. This CDR3 region has 15 residues. The germline CDR1 and CDR2 sequences are MDHEN and SYDVKM. For the CDR3, the DNA is TGTGCCAGCAGTTTTGACCAGCGGGAGCTGAATGAGCAGTTCTTC. Translating gives CASSFDQRELNEQFF.

This clonotype was recorded a few times. The genes are TRBV5-5 and TRBJ2-1, with TRBD2 matching over 8 bases. The CDR3 is 17 residues long. V lost 4 bases to trimming and J lost 4 bases; unmatched junction nucleotides: 13. Germline lookup yields CDR1 SGHKS and CDR2 YYEKEE (reference sequence). The CDR3 reads CASSPVVASGPYNEQFF. CDR3 DNA: TGTGCCAGCAGCCCGGTAGTGGCTAGCGGGCCTTACAATGAGCAGTTCTTC.